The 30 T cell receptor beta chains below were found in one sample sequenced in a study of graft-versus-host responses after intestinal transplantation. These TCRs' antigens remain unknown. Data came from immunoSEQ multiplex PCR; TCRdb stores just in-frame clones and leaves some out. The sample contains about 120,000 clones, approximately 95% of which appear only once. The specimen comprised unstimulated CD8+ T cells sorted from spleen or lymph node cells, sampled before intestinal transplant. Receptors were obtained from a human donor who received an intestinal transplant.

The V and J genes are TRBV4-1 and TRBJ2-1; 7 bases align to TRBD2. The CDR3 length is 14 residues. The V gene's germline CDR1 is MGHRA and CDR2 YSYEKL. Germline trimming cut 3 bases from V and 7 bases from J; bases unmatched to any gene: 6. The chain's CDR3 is CASSQAAGRNEQFF. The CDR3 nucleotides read TGCGCCAGCAGCCAGGCAGCGGGGAGAAATGAGCAGTTCTTC.

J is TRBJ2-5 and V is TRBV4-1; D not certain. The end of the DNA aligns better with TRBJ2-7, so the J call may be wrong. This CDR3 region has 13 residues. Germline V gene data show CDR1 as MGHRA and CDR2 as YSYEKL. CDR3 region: CASSQAIRYEQYF. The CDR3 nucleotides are TGCGCCAGCAGCCAAGCAATAAGGTACGAGCAGTACTTC.

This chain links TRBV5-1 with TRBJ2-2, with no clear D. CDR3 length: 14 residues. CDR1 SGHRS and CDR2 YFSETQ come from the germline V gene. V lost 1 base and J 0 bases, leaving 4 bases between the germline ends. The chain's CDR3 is CASSLYPNTGELFF. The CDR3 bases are TGCGCCAGCAGCTTGTATCCGAACACCGGGGAGCTGTTTTTT.

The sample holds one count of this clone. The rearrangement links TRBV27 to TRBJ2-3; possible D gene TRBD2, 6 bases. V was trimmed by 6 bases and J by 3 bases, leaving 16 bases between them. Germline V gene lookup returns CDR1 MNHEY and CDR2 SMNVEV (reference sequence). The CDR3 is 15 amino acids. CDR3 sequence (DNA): TGTGCCAGCAGAGTGTATGCGGGACGAACAGATACGCAGTATTTT. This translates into CASRVYAGRTDTQYF.

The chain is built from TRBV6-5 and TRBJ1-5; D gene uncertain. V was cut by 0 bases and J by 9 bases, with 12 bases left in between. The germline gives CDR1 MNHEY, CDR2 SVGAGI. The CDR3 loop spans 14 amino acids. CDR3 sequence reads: CASSYSEGSGPQHF. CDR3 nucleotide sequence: TGTGCCAGCAGTTACTCTGAGGGCAGTGGGCCCCAGCATTTT.

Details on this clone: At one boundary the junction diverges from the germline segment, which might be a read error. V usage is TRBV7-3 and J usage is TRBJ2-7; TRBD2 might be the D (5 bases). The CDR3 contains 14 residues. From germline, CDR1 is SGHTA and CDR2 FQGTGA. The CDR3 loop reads CAGSPSGSSYEQYF. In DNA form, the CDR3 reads TGTGCCGGCAGCCCGTCGGGGAGCTCCTACGAGCAGTACTTC.

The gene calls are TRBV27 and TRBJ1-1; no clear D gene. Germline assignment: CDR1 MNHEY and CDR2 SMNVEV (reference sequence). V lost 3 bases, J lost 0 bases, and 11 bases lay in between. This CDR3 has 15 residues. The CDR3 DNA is TGTGCCAGCAGTTTGTCTGGCGGACTGAACACTGAAGCTTTCTTT. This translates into CASSLSGGLNTEAFF.

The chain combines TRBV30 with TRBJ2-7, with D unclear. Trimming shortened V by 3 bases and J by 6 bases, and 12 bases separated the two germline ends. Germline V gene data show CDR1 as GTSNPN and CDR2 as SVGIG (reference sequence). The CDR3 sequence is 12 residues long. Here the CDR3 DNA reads TGTGCCTGGAGCGAGGTAGCTCGCGAGCAGTACTTC. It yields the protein CAWSEVAREQYF.

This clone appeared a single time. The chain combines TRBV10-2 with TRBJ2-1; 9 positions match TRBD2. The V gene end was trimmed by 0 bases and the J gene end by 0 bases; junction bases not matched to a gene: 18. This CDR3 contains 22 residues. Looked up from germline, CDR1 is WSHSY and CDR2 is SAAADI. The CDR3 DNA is TGCGCCAGCAGTGAGTCCGTTGCTTCGGTAGCGGGGGAAGGCCGCTCCTACAATGAGCAGTTCTTC. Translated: CASSESVASVAGEGRSYNEQFF.

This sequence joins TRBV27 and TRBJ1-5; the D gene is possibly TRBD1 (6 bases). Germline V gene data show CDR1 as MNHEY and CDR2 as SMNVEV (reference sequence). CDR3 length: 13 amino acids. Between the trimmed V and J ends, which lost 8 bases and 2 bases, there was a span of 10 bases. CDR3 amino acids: CASRPGGNQPQHF. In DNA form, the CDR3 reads TGTGCCAGCCGGCCAGGGGGCAATCAGCCCCAGCATTTT.

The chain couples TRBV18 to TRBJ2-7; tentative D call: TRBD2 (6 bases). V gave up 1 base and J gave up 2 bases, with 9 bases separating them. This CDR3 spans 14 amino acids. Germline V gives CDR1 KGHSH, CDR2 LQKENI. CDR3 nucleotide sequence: TGTGCCAGCTCACCACGAGGGAGGACCTACGAGCAGTACTTC. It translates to CASSPRGRTYEQYF. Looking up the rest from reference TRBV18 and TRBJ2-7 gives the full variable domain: NAGVMQNPRHLVRRRGQEARLRCSPMKGHSHVYWYRQLPEEGLKFMVYLQKENIIDESGMPKERFSAEFPKEGPSILRIQQVVRGDSAAYFCASSPRGRTYEQYFGPGTRLTVT.

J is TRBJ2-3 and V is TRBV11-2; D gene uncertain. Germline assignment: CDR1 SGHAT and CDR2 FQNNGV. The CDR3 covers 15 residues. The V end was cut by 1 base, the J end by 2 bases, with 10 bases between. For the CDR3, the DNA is TGTGCCAGCAGCTTAGCAGGCAGGACCACAGATACGCAGTATTTT. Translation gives CASSLAGRTTDTQYF.

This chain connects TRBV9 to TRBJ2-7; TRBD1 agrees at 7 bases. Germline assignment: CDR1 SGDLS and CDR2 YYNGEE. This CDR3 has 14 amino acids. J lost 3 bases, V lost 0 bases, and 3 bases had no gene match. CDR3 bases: TGTGCCAGCAGCGTAGGAGGGACAGACTACGAGCAGTACTTC. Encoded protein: CASSVGGTDYEQYF.

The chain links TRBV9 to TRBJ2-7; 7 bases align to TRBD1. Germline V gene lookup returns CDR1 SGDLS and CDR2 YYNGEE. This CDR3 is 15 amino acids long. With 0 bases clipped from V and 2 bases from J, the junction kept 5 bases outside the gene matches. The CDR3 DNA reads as TGTGCCAGCAGCGTAGATCGGACAGGTACCTACGAGCAGTACTTC. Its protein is CASSVDRTGTYEQYF.

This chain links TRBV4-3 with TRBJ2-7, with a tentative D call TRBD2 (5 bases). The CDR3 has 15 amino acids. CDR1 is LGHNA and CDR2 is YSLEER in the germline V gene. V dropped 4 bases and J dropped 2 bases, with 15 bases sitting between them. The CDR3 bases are TGCGCCAGCAGCCCGGGTGGCGGGCCCGCCTACGAGCAGTACTTC. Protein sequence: CASSPGGGPAYEQYF.

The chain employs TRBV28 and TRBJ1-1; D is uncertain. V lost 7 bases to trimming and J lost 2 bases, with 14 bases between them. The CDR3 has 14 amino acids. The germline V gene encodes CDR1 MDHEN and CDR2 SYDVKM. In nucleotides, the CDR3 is TGTGCCAGCACCTGGGCGGTGCTTAACACTGAAGCTTTCTTT. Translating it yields CASTWAVLNTEAFF.

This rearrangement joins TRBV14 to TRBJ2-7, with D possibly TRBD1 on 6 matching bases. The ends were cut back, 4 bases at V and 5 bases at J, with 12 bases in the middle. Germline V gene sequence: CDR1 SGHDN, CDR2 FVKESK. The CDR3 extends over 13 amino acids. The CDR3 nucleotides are TGTGCCAGCAGCCCCGGACCAGGGGACGAGCAGTACTTC. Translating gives CASSPGPGDEQYF.

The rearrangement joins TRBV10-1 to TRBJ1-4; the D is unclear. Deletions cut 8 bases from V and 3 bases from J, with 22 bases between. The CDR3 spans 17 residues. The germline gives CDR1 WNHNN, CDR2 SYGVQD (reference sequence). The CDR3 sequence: CASSFRDLPSANEKLFF. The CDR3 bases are TGCGCCAGCTCCTTCAGAGACCTACCTTCGGCTAATGAAAAACTGTTTTTT.

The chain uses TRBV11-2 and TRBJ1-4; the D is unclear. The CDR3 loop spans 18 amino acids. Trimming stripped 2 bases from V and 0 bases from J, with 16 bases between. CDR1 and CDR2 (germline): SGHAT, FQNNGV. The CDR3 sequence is CASSLPPRGPATNEKLFF. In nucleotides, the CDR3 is TGTGCCAGCAGCTTACCCCCCAGAGGGCCCGCAACTAATGAAAAACTGTTTTTT.

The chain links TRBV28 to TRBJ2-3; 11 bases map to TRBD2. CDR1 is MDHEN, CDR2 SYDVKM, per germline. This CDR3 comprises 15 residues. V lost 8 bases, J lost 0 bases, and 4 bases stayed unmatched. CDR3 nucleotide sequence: TGTGCCAGCCGACGACTAGCGGGGAGCACAGATACGCAGTATTTT. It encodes CASRRLAGSTDTQYF.

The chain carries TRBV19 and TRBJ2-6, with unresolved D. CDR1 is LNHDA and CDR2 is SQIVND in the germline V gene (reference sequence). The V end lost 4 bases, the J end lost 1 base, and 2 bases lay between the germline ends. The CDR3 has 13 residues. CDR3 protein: CASSKSGANVLTF. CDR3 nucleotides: TGTGCCAGTAGTAAATCTGGGGCCAACGTCCTGACTTTC.

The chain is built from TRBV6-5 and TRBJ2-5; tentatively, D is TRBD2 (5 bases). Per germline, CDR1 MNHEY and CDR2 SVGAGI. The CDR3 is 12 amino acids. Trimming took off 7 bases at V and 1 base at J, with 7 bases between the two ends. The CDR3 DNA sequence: TGTGCCAGCACGGGATTCCAAGAGACCCAGTACTTC. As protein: CASTGFQETQYF.

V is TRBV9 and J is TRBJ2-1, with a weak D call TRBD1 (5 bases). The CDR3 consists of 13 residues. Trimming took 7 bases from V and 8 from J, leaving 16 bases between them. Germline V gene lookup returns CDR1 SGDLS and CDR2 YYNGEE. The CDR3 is CASAQTVRHEQFF. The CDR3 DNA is TGTGCCAGCGCCCAGACAGTCCGACATGAGCAGTTCTTC.

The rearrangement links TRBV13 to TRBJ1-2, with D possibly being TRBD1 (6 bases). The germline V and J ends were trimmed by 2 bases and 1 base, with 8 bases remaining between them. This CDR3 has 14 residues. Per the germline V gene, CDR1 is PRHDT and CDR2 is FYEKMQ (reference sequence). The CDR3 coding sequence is TGTGCCAGCAGCTTACAGGGGAGTAACTATGGCTACACCTTC. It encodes CASSLQGSNYGYTF.

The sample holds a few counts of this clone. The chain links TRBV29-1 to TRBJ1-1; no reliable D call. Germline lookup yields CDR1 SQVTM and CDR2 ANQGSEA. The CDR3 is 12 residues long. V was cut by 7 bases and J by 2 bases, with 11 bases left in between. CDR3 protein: CSGKEGNTEAFF. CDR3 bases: TGCAGCGGGAAGGAGGGAAACACTGAAGCTTTCTTT.

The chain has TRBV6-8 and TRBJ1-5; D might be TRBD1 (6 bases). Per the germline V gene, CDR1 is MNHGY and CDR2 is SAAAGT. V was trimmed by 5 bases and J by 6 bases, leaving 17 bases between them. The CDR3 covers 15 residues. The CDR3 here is CASSDWGGRGQPQHF. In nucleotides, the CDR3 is TGTGCCAGCAGTGACTGGGGGGGCCGCGGTCAGCCCCAGCATTTT.

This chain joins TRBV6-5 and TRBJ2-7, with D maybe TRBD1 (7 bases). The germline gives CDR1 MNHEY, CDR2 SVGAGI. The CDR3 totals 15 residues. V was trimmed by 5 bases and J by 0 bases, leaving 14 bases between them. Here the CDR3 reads CASSPTRGDSYEQYF. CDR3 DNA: TGTGCCAGCAGTCCCACCAGGGGGGACTCCTACGAGCAGTACTTC.

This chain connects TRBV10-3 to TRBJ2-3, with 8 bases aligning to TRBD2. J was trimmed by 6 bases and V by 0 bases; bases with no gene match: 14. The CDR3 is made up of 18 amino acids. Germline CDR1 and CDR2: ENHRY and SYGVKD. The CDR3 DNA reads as TGTGCCATCAGTGAGTCGGTTCGAGCGGGAGATGGATACGATACGCAGTATTTT. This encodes CAISESVRAGDGYDTQYF.

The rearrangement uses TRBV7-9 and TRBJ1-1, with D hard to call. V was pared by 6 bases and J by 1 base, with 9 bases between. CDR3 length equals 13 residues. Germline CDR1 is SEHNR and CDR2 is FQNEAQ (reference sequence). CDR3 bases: TGTGCCAGCAGTCCCGACGGGAACACTGAAGCTTTCTTT. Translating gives CASSPDGNTEAFF.

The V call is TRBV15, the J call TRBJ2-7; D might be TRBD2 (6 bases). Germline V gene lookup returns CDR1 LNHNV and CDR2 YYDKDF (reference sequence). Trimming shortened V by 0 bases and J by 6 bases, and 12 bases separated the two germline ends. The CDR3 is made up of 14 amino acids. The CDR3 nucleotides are TGTGCCACCAGCAGAGATCTAACTAGCAGCGAGCAGTACTTC. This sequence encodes CATSRDLTSSEQYF.